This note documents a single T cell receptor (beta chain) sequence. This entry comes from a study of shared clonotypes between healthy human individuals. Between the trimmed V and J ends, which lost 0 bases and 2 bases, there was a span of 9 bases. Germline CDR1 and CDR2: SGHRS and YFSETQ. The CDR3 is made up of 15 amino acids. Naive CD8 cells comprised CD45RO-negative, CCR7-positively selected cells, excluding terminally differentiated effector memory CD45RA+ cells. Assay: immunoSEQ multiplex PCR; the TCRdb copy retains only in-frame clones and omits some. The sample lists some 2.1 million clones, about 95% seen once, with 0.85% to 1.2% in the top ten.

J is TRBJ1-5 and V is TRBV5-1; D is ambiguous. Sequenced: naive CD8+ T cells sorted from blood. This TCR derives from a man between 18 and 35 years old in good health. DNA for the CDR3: TGCGCCAGCAGCTTGGGGACTTTTGGCAATCAGCCCCAGCATTTT. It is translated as CASSLGTFGNQPQHF.